The clone carrying this T cell receptor beta chain was picked up many times. Antigen unknown. These data are taken from a study of molecular identifiers for immune sequencing clone quantification. Study results and caveats: Around 940,000 naive cells reportedly did not prevent detection of spiked Jurkat TCR RNA from one cell. Clones above 20 RNA copies contained over 97% of effector molecules but under 1% of naive ones.

V trimming: 1 base; J trimming: 1 base; junction bases outside the gene matches: 1. Germline CDR1 reads SGHDT; CDR2 reads YYEEEE. The CDR3 is 14 amino acids. Sorted cell numbers of roughly 19,000 to 1,000,000, with 10%, 30% or 50% RNA, served as input for naive CD8 libraries. Naive CD8 T cells were sorted, and the gate applied was CD8+CD4-CCR7+CD45RA+. TCRdb processed the PCR reads anew with MiXCR; each CDR3 protein has one entry. The sample gives more than 250,000 distinct CDR3 sequences, around 21% of which show up once; under 0.95% is in the top ten. The sequenced material came from naive CD8+ T cells from blood, with Jurkat cell RNA spiked in. Sample subset: FACS-sorted CD8+CD4-CCR7+CD45RA+ naive T cells. The chain links TRBV5-6 to TRBJ2-5, with 7 positions matching TRBD1. The TCR comes from a human donor in good health. Some libraries in this study had Jurkat cell RNA spiked in. The CDR3 here is CASSLWDSQETQYF. DNA for the CDR3: TGTGCCAGCAGCTTGTGGGACAGCCAAGAGACCCAGTACTTC.